A single sample is the source of the 20 T cell receptor beta chains below, sequenced in a study of T-cell memory formation after mild COVID-19. In TCRdb, the 5' RACE reads were re-called with MiXCR into one record per CDR3 protein. The sample records about 400,000 distinct CDR3 sequences, 20% to 30% being singletons. Material for sequencing was PBMCs or a T cell subset sorted from them (not recorded which). Every receptor here comes from an adult woman who had mild COVID-19 (a few samples of this study predate the infection). Cell type and time point are not known.

V usage is TRBV7-9 and J usage is TRBJ2-7, with 12 nucleotides matching TRBD2. This CDR3 has 15 residues. The ends lost 4 bases at V and 4 bases at J; junction bases unmatched: 5. Germline CDR1 and CDR2: SEHNR and FQNEAQ (reference sequence). The CDR3 spells CASSSRLAGVYEQYF. The DNA for the CDR3 is TGTGCCAGCAGCTCTCGACTAGCGGGAGTTTACGAGCAGTACTTC.

This sequence joins TRBV30 and TRBJ1-2, with D hard to call. Deletions cut 0 bases from V and 4 bases from J, with 9 bases between. The CDR3 runs to 13 residues. In germline, CDR1 is GTSNPN, CDR2 SVGIG (reference sequence). CDR3 DNA sequence: TGTGCCTGGAGTGTAATGACGGGCTATGGCTACACCTTC. Translation gives CAWSVMTGYGYTF.

The sample holds a few counts of this clonotype. For the CDR3, the DNA is TGCGCCAGCAGCCGATCGGATAGCACAGATACGCAGTATTTT. This sequence encodes CASSRSDSTDTQYF. This sequence joins TRBV5-1 and TRBJ2-3; D gene unclear. V lost 4 bases and J 0 bases, leaving 9 bases between the germline ends. The CDR3 is made up of 14 amino acids. Per germline, CDR1 SGHRS and CDR2 YFSETQ.

The chain employs TRBV4-3 and TRBJ2-7; possibly TRBD2 for D (6 bases). CDR3 length equals 14 residues. The V gene's germline CDR1 is LGHNA and CDR2 YSLEER. Between the trimmed V and J ends, which lost 3 bases and 2 bases, there was a span of 11 bases. CDR3 in amino acids: CASSQGTRAYEQYF. CDR3 sequence (DNA): TGCGCCAGCAGCCAGGGGACTCGAGCCTACGAGCAGTACTTC.

This rearrangement joins TRBV5-1 to TRBJ2-1; 9 bases fit TRBD2. This CDR3 is 15 amino acids long. Trimming removed 0 bases from V and 3 bases from J; junction bases left unmatched: 1. Germline lookup yields CDR1 SGHRS and CDR2 YFSETQ. CDR3 DNA sequence: TGCGCCAGCAGCTTGGTAGCGGGGGACTACAATGAGCAGTTCTTC. Its protein is CASSLVAGDYNEQFF.

V and J are TRBV7-6 and TRBJ2-1; perhaps TRBD2 as D (6 bases). The CDR3 consists of 15 residues. The V gene's germline CDR1 is SGHVS and CDR2 FNYEAQ. With 6 bases removed from V and 10 bases from J, the gap between germline ends came to 22 bases. The DNA of the CDR3 is TGTGCCAGCAGACAATCATCTAAGGGAGGCATCGAGCAGTTCTTC. Residues: CASRQSSKGGIEQFF. The entire variable domain, with the rest obtained from reference TRBV7-6 and TRBJ2-1, is as follows: GAGVSQSPRYKVTKRGQDVALRCDPISGHVSLYWYRQALGQGPEFLTYFNYEAQQDKSGLPNDRFSAERPEGSISTLTIQRTEQRDSAMYRCASRQSSKGGIEQFFGPGTRLTVL.

The rearrangement links TRBV5-6 to TRBJ2-7; 10 nucleotides align to TRBD2. Germline V gene data show CDR1 as SGHDT and CDR2 as YYEEEE. This CDR3 comprises 17 residues. V was clipped by 0 bases and J by 2 bases; unmatched bases: 8. The CDR3: CASSLEALAGRAYEQYF. The CDR3 nucleotides read TGTGCCAGCAGCTTGGAGGCACTAGCGGGGCGTGCCTACGAGCAGTACTTC.

The chain uses TRBV7-2 and TRBJ1-2; D uncertain. The V and J ends lost 5 bases and 3 bases respectively, with 7 bases between them. Germline assignment: CDR1 SGHTA and CDR2 FQGNSA. The CDR3 totals 12 residues. The CDR3 here is CASSPEYYGYTF. The CDR3 DNA is TGTGCCAGCAGCCCCGAGTACTATGGCTACACCTTC.

This chain connects TRBV7-2 to TRBJ2-7, with 10 bases matching TRBD1. Looked up from germline, CDR1 is SGHTA and CDR2 is FQGNSA. CDR3 length: 15 amino acids. With 1 base clipped from V and 6 bases from J, the junction kept 6 bases outside the gene matches. CDR3 bases: TGTGCCAGCAGCTTAGGGACAGGGGGGAGACGCGAGCAGTACTTC. Encoded protein: CASSLGTGGRREQYF.

This clonotype has a handful of counts. The chain has TRBV27 and TRBJ2-7; TRBD1 is a possible D gene (6 bases). This CDR3 is 15 amino acids long. Germline CDR1 MNHEY, CDR2 SMNVEV (reference sequence). The V end was cut by 0 bases, the J end by 2 bases, with 11 bases between. CDR3 in amino acids: CASSLSGTSTYEQYF. The CDR3 DNA sequence: TGTGCCAGCAGTTTATCGGGGACATCTACCTACGAGCAGTACTTC.

This clonotype turned up a few times. The chain has TRBV12-3 or TRBV12-4 and TRBJ2-5, with TRBD1 identical over 8 bases. The trim removed 6 bases at V and 4 bases at J, leaving 10 bases unmatched. The CDR3 covers 15 residues. DNA of the CDR3: TGTGCCAGCAGCTATGGACAGGGCATCGGAGAGACCCAGTACTTC. It codes for CASSYGQGIGETQYF.

This chain connects TRBV4-3 to TRBJ1-6; the match to TRBD1 covers 8 bases. From germline, CDR1 is LGHNA and CDR2 YSLEER. V shed 3 bases and J 7 bases; nucleotides not matched to a gene: 2. This CDR3 is built from 14 residues. The CDR3 bases are TGCGCCAGCAGCCAGGGACAGGAGAATTCACCCCTCCACTTT. This encodes CASSQGQENSPLHF.

This clonotype has just a few counts. This chain joins TRBV7-8 and TRBJ2-1; 10 bases map to TRBD2. This CDR3 comprises 15 residues. Germline values: CDR1 SGHVS, CDR2 FQNEAQ. Trimming took 5 bases from V and 8 from J; bases not matched to a gene: 9. Here the CDR3 reads CASSTSAGGRDEQFF. The CDR3 DNA follows: TGTGCCAGCAGCACCTCAGCGGGGGGGCGCGATGAGCAGTTCTTC.

V gene TRBV6-6 combines with J gene TRBJ2-1; D gene unclear. Trimming left V 5 bases short and J 9 bases short, with 20 bases between. CDR1 is MNHNY, CDR2 SVGAGI, per germline (reference sequence). This CDR3 comprises 15 residues. The CDR3 DNA reads TGTGCCAGCAGTCGTGAACTCTCCGGGCCCCGTGAGCAGTTCTTC. Translating it yields CASSRELSGPREQFF.

This clonotype was found a few times. V gene TRBV20-1 combines with J gene TRBJ1-1, with D perhaps TRBD1 (5 bases). The CDR3 loop spans 13 amino acids. Trimming shortened V by 2 bases and J by 9 bases, and 16 bases separated the two germline ends. Germline V CDR1 and CDR2: DFQATT, SNEGSKA (reference sequence). In DNA form, the CDR3 reads TGCAGTGCTAGATCCTCGGGGCCCCGGCAAGCTTTCTTT. This translates into CSARSSGPRQAFF.

The chain uses TRBV5-1 and TRBJ2-1, with D tentatively TRBD1 or TRBD2 (5 bases each). Germline CDR1 SGHRS, CDR2 YFSETQ. V was pared by 4 bases and J by 1 base, with 9 bases between. The CDR3 contains 14 residues. The CDR3 loop is CASSQGESYNEQFF. CDR3 coding DNA: TGCGCCAGCAGCCAAGGGGAGTCCTACAATGAGCAGTTCTTC.

This clonotype has more than one count but fewer than ten. The chain links TRBV7-7 to TRBJ2-3; D is uncertain. CDR1 and CDR2 from the germline V gene are SSHAT and FNYEAQ (reference sequence). This CDR3 has 15 residues. Trimming pared 1 base from V and 1 base from J, leaving 9 bases between. In nucleotides, the CDR3 is TGTGCCAGCAGCTTAGTGGGGTATGGCACAGATACGCAGTATTTT. Translating gives CASSLVGYGTDTQYF. Supplemented by reference TRBV7-7 and TRBJ2-3, the full variable domain reads GAGVSQSPRYKVTKRGQDVTLRCDPISSHATLYWYQQALGQGPEFLTYFNYEAQPDKSGLPSDRFSAERPEGSISTLTIQRTEQRDSAMYRCASSLVGYGTDTQYFGPGTRLTVL.

Many counts were recorded for this clonotype. J is TRBJ2-5 and V is TRBV5-1; D is possibly TRBD1 or TRBD2 (6 bases each). The germline V gene has CDR1 SGHRS and CDR2 YFSETQ. Trimming pared 3 bases from V and 5 bases from J, leaving 11 bases between. CDR3 size: 13 residues. The CDR3 is CASSWTGAETQYF. For the CDR3, the DNA is TGCGCCAGCAGCTGGACGGGGGCCGAGACCCAGTACTTC.

The chain has TRBV10-3 and TRBJ2-1, with a tentative D call TRBD2 (6 bases). Trimming removed 6 bases from V and 8 bases from J, with 14 bases in between. The CDR3 contains 13 residues. In germline, CDR1 is ENHRY, CDR2 SYGVKD. The CDR3 here is CAISRTGEDEQFF. CDR3 sequence (DNA): TGTGCCATCAGCCGGACTGGGGAGGATGAGCAGTTCTTC.

The chain uses TRBV20-1 and TRBJ2-1; D remains unclear. Trimming cost V 0 bases and J 7 bases, with 13 bases left between them. Germline CDR1 and CDR2: DFQATT and SNEGSKA (reference sequence). The CDR3 length is 14 residues. CDR3 in amino acids: CSARDHRRANEQFF. The CDR3, as DNA: TGCAGTGCTAGAGATCATAGAAGGGCTAATGAGCAGTTCTTC.